Given below is one T cell receptor beta chain in context. The CDR3 runs 12 residues. CDR1 and CDR2 from the germline V gene are MNHEY and SVGAGI. V was trimmed by 4 bases and J by 11 bases, leaving 15 bases between them. As processed by the authors: Estimates of nucleated cell counts were drawn from the amplification of reference gene primers. The method was immunoSEQ multiplex PCR; TCRdb's version includes in-frame clones alone and lacks a portion of them. V, J and clone size reflect that table, while D and trimming were determined from the DNA. This table holds about 150,000 clones, about three quarters found once. The record originates from a study of blood T cell repertoires in COVID-19.

The genes are TRBV6-5 and TRBJ2-7, with D maybe TRBD2 (6 bases). This receptor was taken from a man aged 80 or over with acute or convalescent COVID-19. Sequencing was carried out using peripheral blood. CDR3 sequence (DNA): TGTGCCAGCAGTTTCCGACCGGGAGAAGAGTACTTC. Protein product: CASSFRPGEEYF.